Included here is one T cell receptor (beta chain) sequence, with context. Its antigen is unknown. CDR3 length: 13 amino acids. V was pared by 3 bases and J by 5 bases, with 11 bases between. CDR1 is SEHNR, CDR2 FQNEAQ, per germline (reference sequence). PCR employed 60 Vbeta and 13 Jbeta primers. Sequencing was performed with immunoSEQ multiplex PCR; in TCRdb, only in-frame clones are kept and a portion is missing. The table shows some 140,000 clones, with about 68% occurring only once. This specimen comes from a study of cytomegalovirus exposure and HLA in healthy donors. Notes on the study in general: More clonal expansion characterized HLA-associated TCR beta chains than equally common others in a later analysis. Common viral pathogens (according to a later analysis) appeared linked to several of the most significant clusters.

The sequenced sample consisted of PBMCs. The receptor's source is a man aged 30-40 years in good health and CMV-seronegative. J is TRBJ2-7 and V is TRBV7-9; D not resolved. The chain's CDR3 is CASSFRYGHEQYF. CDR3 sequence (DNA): TGTGCCAGCAGCTTCAGGTATGGCCACGAGCAGTACTTC.